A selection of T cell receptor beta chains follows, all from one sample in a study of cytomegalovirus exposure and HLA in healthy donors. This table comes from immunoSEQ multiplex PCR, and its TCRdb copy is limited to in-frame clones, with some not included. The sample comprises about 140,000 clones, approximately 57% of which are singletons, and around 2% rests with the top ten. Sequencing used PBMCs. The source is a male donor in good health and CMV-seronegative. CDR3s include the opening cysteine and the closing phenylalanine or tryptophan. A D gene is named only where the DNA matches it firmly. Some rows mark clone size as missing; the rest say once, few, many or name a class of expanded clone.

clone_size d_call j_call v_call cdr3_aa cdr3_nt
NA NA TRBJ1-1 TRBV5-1 CASSFGPGNTEAFF TGCGCCAGCAGCTTTGGTCCAGGGAACACTGAAGCTTTCTTT
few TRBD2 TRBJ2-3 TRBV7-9 CASSPLLTSGSTDTQYF TGTGCCAGCAGCCCCTTATTGACTAGCGGATCCACAGATACGCAGTATTTT
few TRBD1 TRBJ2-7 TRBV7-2 CASSPWTGGNEQYF TGTGCCAGCAGCCCATGGACAGGGGGCAACGAGCAGTACTTC
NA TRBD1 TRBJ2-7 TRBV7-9 CSSSPLGQGQKSYEQYF TGTTCCAGCAGCCCCCTCGGCCAGGGACAGAAATCCTACGAGCAGTACTTC
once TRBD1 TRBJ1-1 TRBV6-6 CASRSDRVTEAFF TGTGCCAGCAGATCGGACAGGGTCACTGAAGCTTTCTTT
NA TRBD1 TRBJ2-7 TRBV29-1 CSVSAGTGVEQYF TGCAGCGTTTCCGCCGGGACAGGGGTCGAGCAGTACTTC
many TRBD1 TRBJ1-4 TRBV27 CASSLSPGGEKLFF TGTGCCAGCAGTTTATCTCCAGGGGGGGAAAAACTGTTTTTT
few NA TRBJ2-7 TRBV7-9 CASTFGVSSDEQYF TGTGCCAGCACTTTCGGGGTATCTTCGGACGAGCAGTACTTC
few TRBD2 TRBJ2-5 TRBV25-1 CASSPGWRGGSQETQYF TGTGCCAGCTCACCCGGGTGGCGGGGGGGATCCCAAGAGACCCAGTACTTC
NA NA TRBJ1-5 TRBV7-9 CASSLASQPQHF TGTGCCAGCAGCTTAGCTAGTCAGCCCCAGCATTTT
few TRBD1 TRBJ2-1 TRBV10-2 CASRETGGHEQFF TGCGCCAGCAGAGAGACAGGGGGCCATGAGCAGTTCTTC
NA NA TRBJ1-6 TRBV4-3 CASSQGIIEVNSPLHF TGCGCCAGCAGCCAAGGTATCATTGAGGTTAATTCACCCCTCCACTTT
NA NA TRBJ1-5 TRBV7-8 CASSPHGGFYQPQHF TGTGCCAGCAGCCCCCACGGGGGGTTCTATCAGCCCCAGCATTTT
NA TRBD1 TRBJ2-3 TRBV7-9 CASSHFLDREPDTQYF TGTGCCAGCAGCCATTTCCTCGACAGGGAGCCAGATACGCAGTATTTT
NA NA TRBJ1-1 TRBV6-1 CASQRGAGGNTEAFF TGTGCCAGCCAGCGGGGGGCGGGAGGGAACACTGAAGCTTTCTTT
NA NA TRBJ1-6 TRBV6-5 CASSYSQGSFNSPLHF TGTGCCAGCAGTTATAGTCAGGGATCCTTTAATTCACCCCTCCACTTT
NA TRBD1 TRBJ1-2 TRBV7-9 CASSLVSRQGSDYTF TGTGCCAGCAGCTTAGTCTCCCGACAGGGGAGTGACTACACCTTC
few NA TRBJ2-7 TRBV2 CASSTGYEQYF TGTGCCAGCAGTACAGGCTACGAGCAGTACTTC
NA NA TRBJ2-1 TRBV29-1 CSVFDHSSYNEQFF TGCAGCGTTTTCGATCACAGCTCCTACAATGAGCAGTTCTTC
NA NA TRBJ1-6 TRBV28 CASSLRGWGGSYNSPLHF TGTGCCAGCAGTTTAAGGGGGTGGGGGGGATCCTATAATTCACCCCTCCACTTT
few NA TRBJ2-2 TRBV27 CASSFIANTGELFF TGTGCCAGCAGTTTTATCGCGAACACCGGGGAGCTGTTTTTT
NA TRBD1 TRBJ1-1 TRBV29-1 CSAEGQGGTEAFF TGCAGCGCTGAGGGACAGGGGGGTACTGAAGCTTTCTTT
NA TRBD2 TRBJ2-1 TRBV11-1 CASSFGGGAHEQFF TGTGCCAGCAGCTTTGGCGGGGGGGCGCATGAGCAGTTCTTC
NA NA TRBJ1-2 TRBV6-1 CASSERDWGYTF TGTGCCAGCAGTGAGCGGGACTGGGGCTACACCTTC
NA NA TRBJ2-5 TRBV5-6 CASSFEETQYF TGTGCCAGCAGCTTCGAAGAGACCCAGTACTTC
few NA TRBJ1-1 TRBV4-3 CASSQDTLGEGKAFF TGCGCCAGCAGCCAAGATACGTTAGGGGAAGGTAAAGCTTTCTTT
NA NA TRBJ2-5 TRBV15 CATSRGRRSQETQYF TGTGCCACCAGCAGAGGTCGGAGAAGCCAAGAGACCCAGTACTTC
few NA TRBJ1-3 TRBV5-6 CASSPTVNSGNTIYF TGTGCCAGCAGCCCGACAGTGAACTCTGGAAACACCATATATTTT
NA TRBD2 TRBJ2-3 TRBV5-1 CASSLQGLADPRQYF TGCGCCAGCAGCTTGCAGGGACTAGCGGACCCTAGGCAGTATTTT
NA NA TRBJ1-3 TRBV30 CACGAGPGNTIYF TGTGCCTGCGGAGCAGGGCCTGGAAACACCATATATTTT
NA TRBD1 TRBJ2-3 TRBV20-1 CSAQTGDTQYF TGCAGTGCTCAGACAGGGGACACGCAGTATTTT
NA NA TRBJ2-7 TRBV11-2 CASSLALQSYEQYF TGTGCCAGCAGCTTAGCGTTGCAGTCCTACGAGCAGTACTTC
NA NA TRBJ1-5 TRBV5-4 CAVGTRGGNQPQHF TGTGCCGTCGGGACAAGGGGCGGCAATCAGCCCCAGCATTTT
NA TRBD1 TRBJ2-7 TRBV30 CAWSAYSGTGVEQYF TGTGCCTGGAGTGCGTACTCCGGGACAGGGGTCGAGCAGTACTTC
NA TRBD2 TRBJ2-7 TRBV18 CASSPISGGYSYEQYF TGTGCCAGCTCTCCGATAAGCGGGGGGTACTCCTACGAGCAGTACTTC
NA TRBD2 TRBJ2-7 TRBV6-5 CASSYSELAGATEQYF TGTGCCAGCAGTTACTCAGAACTAGCGGGGGCCACCGAGCAGTACTTC
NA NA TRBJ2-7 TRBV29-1 CSVENAGRGEQYF TGCAGCGTTGAAAACGCGGGCAGGGGCGAGCAGTACTTC
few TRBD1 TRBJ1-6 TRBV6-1 CASRGGQGVGSPLHF TGTGCCAGCAGGGGGGGACAGGGAGTGGGTTCACCCCTCCACTTT
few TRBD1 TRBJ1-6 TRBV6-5 CASSYRTGPYNSPLHF TGTGCCAGCAGTTACCGGACAGGGCCCTATAATTCACCCCTCCACTTT
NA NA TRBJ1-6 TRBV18 CASSPGTNRNSPLHF TGTGCCAGCTCACCGGGGACTAATCGGAATTCACCCCTCCACTTT
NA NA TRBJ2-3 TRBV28 CASTLEGLSTQYF TGTGCCAGCACCTTAGAGGGACTTAGTACGCAGTATTTT
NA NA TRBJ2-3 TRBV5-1 CASSLQGGADTQYF TGCGCCAGCTCCCTACAGGGTGGGGCAGATACGCAGTATTTT
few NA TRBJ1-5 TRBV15 CATGRVGGSNQPQHF TGTGCCACCGGACGAGTGGGGGGTAGCAATCAGCCCCAGCATTTT
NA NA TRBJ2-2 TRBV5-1 CASSYSGTGELFF TGCGCCAGCAGCTACAGCGGGACCGGGGAGCTGTTTTTT
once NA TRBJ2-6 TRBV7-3 CASSSIPGISGANVLTF TGTGCCAGCAGCTCAATACCAGGGATTTCTGGGGCCAACGTCCTGACTTTC
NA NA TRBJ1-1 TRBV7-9 CSSSFGGNGVTEAFF TGTTCCAGCAGCTTCGGGGGGAATGGGGTCACTGAAGCTTTCTTT
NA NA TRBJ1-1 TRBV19 CASSQGTHTEAFF TGTGCCAGTAGTCAGGGAACGCACACTGAAGCTTTCTTT
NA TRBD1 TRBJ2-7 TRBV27 CASSWTGGIYEQYF TGTGCCAGCAGTTGGACAGGGGGCATCTACGAGCAGTACTTC
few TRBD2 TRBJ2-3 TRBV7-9 CASRSGGPGNTQYF TGTGCCAGCAGGAGCGGGGGCCCCGGTAATACGCAGTATTTT
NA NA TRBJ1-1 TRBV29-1 CSVPRFGGAEAFF TGCAGCGTTCCCCGATTCGGGGGGGCTGAAGCTTTCTTT
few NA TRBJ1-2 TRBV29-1 CSVDHRVDGYTF TGCAGCGTTGATCACAGGGTAGACGGCTACACCTTC
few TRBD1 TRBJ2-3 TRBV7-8 CASSLVVGQGFTDTQYF TGTGCCAGCAGCTTAGTAGTGGGACAGGGGTTTACAGATACGCAGTATTTT